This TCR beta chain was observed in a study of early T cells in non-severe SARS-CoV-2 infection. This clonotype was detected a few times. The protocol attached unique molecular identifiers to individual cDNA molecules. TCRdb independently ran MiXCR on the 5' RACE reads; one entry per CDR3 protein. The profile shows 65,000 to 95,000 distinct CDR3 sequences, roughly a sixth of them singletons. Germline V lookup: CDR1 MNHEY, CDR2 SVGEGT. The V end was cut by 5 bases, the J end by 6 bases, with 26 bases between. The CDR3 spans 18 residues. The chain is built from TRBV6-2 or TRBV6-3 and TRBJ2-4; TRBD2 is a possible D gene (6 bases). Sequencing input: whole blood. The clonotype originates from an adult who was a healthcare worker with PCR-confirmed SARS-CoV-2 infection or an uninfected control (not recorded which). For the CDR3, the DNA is TGTGCCAGCAGTCGAACTGTCTCGACGGGAGTCGGGACAAACATTCAGTACTTC. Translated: CASSRTVSTGVGTNIQYF.